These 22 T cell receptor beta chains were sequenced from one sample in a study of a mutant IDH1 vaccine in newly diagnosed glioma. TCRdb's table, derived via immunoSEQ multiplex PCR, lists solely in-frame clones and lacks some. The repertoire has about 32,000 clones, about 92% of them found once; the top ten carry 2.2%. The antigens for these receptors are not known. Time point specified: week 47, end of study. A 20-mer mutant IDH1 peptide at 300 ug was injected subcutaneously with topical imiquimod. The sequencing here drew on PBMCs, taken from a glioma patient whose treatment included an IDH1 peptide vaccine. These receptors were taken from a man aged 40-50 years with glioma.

The CDR3 spells CASSAPGTSLTTQYF. The CDR3 region has the DNA TGTGCCAGCAGTGCGCCCGGGACTAGTTTGACTACGCAGTATTTT. V is TRBV6-6 and J is TRBJ2-3; 8 bases are a match to TRBD2. With V trimmed by 5 bases and J by 8 bases, 12 bases remained unmatched. This CDR3 contains 15 residues. CDR1 and CDR2 (germline): MNHNY, SVGAGI (reference sequence).

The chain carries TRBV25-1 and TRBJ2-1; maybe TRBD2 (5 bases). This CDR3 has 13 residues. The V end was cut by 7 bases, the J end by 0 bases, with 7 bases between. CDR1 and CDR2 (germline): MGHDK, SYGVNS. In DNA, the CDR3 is TGTGCCAGCACCGGGATCTCCTACAATGAGCAGTTCTTC. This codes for CASTGISYNEQFF.

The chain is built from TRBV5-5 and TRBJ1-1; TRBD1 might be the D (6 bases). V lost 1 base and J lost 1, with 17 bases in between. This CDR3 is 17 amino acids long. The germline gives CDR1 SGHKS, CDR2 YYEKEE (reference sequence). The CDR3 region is CASSLRGGSRSNTEAFF. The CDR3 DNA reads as TGTGCCAGCAGCTTGAGGGGGGGGTCCCGCTCGAACACTGAAGCTTTCTTT.

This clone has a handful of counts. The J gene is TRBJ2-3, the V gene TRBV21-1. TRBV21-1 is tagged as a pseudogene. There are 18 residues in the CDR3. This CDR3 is CASSKAPGPMMTTDTQYF. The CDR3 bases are TGTGCCAGCAGCAAAGCCCCGGGACCAATGATGACCACAGATACGCAGTATTTT.

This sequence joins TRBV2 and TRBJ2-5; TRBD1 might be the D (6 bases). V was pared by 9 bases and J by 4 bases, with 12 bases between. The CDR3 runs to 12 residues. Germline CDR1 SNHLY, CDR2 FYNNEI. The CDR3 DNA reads TGTGCCAGTGTACAGGGCACAGAGACCCAGTACTTC. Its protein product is CASVQGTETQYF.

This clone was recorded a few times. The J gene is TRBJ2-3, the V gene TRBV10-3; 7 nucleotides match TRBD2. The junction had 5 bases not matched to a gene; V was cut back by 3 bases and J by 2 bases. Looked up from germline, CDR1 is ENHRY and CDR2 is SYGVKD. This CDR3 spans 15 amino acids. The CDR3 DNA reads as TGTGCCATCAGTGATTTGGGACTATACACAGATACGCAGTATTTT. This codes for CAISDLGLYTDTQYF.

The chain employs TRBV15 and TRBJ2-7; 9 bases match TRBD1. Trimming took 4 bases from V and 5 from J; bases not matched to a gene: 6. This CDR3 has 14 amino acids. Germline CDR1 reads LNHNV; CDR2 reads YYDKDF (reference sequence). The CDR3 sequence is CATSTGQGSNEQYV. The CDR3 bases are TGTGCCACCAGCACAGGACAGGGGTCCAACGAGCAGTACGTC.

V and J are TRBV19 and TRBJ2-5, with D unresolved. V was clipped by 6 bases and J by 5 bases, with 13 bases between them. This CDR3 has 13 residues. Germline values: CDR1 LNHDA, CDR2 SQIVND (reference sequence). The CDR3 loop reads CASRNQVEETQYF. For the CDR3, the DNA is TGTGCCAGTAGAAATCAGGTGGAGGAGACCCAGTACTTC.

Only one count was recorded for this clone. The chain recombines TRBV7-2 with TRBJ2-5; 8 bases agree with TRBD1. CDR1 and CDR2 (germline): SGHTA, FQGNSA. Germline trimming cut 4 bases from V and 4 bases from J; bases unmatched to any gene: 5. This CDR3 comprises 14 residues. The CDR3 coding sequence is TGTGCCAGCAGCTCGACAGGGGTTGCAGAGACCCAGTACTTC. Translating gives CASSSTGVAETQYF.

Written as DNA, the CDR3 is TGTGCCAGCAGAGGAGGAGTAGAAAATCAGCCCCAGCATTTT. Translating it yields CASRGGVENQPQHF. The chain couples TRBV6-6 to TRBJ1-5; no clear D gene. V lost 6 bases, J lost 4 bases, and 13 bases lay in between. Germline V CDR1 and CDR2: MNHNY, SVGAGI (reference sequence). The CDR3 is 14 residues long.

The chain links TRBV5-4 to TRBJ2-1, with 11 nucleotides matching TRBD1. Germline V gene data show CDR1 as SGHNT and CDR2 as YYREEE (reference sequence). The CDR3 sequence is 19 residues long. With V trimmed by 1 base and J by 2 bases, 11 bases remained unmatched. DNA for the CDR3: TGTGCCAGCAGCTTGCTCCCGGGACAGGGGGGTCAGACCTACAATGAGCAGTTCTTC. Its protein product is CASSLLPGQGGQTYNEQFF. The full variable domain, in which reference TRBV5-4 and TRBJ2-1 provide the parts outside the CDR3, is ETGVTQSPTHLIKTRGQQVTLRCSSQSGHNTVSWYQQALGQGPQFIFQYYREEENGRGNFPPRFSGLQFPNYSSELNVNALELDDSALYLCASSLLPGQGGQTYNEQFFGPGTRLTVL.

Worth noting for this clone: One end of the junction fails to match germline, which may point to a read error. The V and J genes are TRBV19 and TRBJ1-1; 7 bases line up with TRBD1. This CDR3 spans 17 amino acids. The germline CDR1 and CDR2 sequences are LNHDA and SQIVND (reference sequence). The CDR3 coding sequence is TGTGCCAGTACCCGGACAGGCGTGTTGGGATTGAACGCTGAAGCTTTCTTT. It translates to CASTRTGVLGLNAEAFF.

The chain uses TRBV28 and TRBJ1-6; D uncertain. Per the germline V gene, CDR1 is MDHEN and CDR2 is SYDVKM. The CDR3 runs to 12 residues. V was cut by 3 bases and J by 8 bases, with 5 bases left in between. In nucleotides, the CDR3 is TGTGCCAGCAGTTTGTGGGATTCACCCCTCCACTTT. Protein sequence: CASSLWDSPLHF.

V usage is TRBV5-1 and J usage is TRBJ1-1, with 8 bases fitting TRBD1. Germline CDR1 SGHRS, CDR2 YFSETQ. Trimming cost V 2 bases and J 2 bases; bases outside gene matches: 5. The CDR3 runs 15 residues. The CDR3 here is CASSFAGTGNTEAFF. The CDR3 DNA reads TGCGCCAGCAGCTTTGCCGGGACAGGTAACACTGAAGCTTTCTTT.

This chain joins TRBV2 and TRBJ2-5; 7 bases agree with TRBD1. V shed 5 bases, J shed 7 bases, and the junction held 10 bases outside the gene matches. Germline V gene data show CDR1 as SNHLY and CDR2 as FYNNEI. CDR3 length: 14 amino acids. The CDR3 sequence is CASSTDRVGVTQYF. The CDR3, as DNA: TGTGCCAGCAGTACCGACAGGGTTGGAGTGACCCAGTACTTC.

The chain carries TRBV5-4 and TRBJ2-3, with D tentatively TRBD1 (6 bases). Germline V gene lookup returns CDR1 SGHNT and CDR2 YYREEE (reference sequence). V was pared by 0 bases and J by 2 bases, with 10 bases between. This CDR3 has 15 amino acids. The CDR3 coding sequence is TGTGCCAGCAGCTTGGGACAGGTCATCACAGATACGCAGTATTTT. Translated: CASSLGQVITDTQYF.

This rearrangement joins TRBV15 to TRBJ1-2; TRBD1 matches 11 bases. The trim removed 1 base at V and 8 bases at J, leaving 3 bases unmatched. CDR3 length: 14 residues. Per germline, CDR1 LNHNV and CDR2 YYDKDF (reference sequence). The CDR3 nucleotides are TGTGCCACCAGCAGAGTCAGGGACAGGGGGGGCTACACCTTC. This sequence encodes CATSRVRDRGGYTF.

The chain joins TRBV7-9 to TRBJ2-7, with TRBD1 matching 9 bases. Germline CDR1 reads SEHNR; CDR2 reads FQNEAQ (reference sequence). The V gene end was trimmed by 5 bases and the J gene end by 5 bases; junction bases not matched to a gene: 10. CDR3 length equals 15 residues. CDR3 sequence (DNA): TGTGCCAGCAGCCCAGAAGCACAGGGGGCAGACGAGCAGTACTTC. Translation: CASSPEAQGADEQYF.

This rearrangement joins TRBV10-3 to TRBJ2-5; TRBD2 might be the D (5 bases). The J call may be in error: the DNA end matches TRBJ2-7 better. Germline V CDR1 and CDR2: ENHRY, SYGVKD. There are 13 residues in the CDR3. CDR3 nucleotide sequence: TGTGCCATCAGCCAGGACTTCTCCTACGAGCAGTACTTC. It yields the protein CAISQDFSYEQYF.

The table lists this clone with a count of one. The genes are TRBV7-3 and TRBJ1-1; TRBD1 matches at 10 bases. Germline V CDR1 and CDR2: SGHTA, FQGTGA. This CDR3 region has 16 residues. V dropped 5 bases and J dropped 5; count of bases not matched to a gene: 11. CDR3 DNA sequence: TGTGCCAGCAGCCCCAACCAGGGACAGGGGATGACTGAAGCTTTCTTT. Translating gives CASSPNQGQGMTEAFF.

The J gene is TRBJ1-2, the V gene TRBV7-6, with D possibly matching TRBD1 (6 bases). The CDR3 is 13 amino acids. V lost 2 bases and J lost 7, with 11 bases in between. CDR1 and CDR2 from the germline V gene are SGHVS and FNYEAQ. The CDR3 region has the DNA TGTGCCAGCAGCTTAAGGGGGGAGGCTGGCTACACCTTC. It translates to CASSLRGEAGYTF.

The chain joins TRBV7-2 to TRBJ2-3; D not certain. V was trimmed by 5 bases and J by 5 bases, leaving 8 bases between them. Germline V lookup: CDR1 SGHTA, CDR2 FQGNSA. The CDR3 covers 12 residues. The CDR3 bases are TGTGCCAGCAGCCAGACAATAGATACGCAGTATTTT. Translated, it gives CASSQTIDTQYF.